The clone carrying this TCR beta chain was seen a handful of times. Original data processing: Nucleated cell counts were estimated from reference gene primer amplification. Sequencing used immunoSEQ multiplex PCR; TCRdb keeps in-frame clones, though not all of them. The V and J calls and the clone size are those of that table, but D and trimming were determined from the DNA. The repertoire holds roughly 150,000 clones, around 86% seen once, with approximately 13% in the top ten. This sample stems from a study of blood T cell repertoires in COVID-19. Study context: PBMCs, B-cell-depleted T cells, or T cells were the source of the cDNA or gDNA that made up the material.

This sequence was found in a man aged 65 to 79 who had recovered from COVID-19. Sequencing used peripheral blood.

The CDR3 region is CASSPPGRDRPYEQYF. The CDR3 DNA is TGTGCCAGCAGCCCCCCGGGCCGGGACAGACCCTACGAGCAGTACTTC. The rearrangement uses TRBV3-1 (or the pseudogene TRBV3-2) and TRBJ2-7; 7 nucleotides align to TRBD1. V shed 4 bases, J shed 2 bases, and the junction held 11 bases outside the gene matches. Germline-derived CDR1 and CDR2 are LGHDT and YNNKEL (reference sequence). There are 16 residues in the CDR3.